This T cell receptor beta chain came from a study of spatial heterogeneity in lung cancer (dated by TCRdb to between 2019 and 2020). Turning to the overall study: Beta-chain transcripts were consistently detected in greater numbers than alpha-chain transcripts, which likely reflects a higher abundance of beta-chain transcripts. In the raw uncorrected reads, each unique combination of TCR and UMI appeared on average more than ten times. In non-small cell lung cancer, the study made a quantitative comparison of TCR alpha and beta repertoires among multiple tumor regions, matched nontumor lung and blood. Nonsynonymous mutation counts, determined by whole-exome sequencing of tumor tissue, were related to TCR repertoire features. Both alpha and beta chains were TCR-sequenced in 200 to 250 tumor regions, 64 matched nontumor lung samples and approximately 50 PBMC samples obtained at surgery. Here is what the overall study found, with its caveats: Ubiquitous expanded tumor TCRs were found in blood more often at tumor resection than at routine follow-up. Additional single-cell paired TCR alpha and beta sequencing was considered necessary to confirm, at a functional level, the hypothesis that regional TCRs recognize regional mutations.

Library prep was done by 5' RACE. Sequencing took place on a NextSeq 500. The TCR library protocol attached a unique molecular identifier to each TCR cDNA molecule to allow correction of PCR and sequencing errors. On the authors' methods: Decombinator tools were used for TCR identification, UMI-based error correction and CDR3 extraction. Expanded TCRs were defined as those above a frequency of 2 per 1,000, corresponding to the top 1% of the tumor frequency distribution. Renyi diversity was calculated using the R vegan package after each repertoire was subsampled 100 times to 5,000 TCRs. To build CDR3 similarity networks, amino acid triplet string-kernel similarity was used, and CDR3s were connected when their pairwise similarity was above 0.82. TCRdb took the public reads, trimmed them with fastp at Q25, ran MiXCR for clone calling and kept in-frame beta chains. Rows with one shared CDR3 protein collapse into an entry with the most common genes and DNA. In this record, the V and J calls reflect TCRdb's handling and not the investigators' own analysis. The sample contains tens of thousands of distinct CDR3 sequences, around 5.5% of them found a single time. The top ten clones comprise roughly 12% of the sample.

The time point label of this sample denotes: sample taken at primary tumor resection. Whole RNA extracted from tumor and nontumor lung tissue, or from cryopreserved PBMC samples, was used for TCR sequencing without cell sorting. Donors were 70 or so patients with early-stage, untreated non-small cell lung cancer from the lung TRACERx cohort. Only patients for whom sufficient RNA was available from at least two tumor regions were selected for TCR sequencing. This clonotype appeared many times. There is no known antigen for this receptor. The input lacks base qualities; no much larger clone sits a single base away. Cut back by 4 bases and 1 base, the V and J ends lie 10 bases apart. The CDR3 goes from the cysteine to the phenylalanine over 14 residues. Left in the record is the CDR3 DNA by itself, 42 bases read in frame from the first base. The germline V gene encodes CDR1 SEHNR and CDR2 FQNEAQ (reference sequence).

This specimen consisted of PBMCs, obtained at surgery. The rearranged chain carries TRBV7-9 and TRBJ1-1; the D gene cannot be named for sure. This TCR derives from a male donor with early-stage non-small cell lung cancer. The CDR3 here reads CASSYQPSNTEAFF. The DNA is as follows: TGTGCCAGCAGCTACCAACCATCGAACACTGAAGCTTTCTTT.